This T cell receptor (beta chain) was found in a study of cytomegalovirus exposure and HLA in healthy donors. PCR employed 60 Vbeta and 13 Jbeta primers. Only in-frame clones appear in the TCRdb table, and some are missing; sequencing was by immunoSEQ multiplex PCR. The sample includes 100,000 to 150,000 clones, 77% of them seen just once. The CDR3 contains 15 residues. Trimming took off 3 bases at V and 2 bases at J, with 11 bases between the two ends. Germline CDR1 and CDR2: LNHDA and SQIVND (reference sequence). General study points: Reportedly, HLA-A and HLA-B alleles of most subjects were accurately predicted from TCR beta. A later analysis linked a missense DCLRE1C variant to TCR beta V- and J-gene trimming. A later analysis found most CMV-associated TCR beta chains apparently HLA-restricted. Upon later analysis, HLA-associated TCR beta chains proved more clonally expanded than other, equally common chains.

On this clone itself: Its antigen remains unidentified.

The clonotype was recovered from a man aged 50 to 59 in good health and CMV-seropositive. Sequences were obtained from PBMCs. V and J are TRBV19 and TRBJ1-3; D uncertain. The CDR3 DNA reads TGTGCCAGTAGTATGACCGCGGCAGCTGGAAACACCATATATTTT. Protein product: CASSMTAAAGNTIYF.